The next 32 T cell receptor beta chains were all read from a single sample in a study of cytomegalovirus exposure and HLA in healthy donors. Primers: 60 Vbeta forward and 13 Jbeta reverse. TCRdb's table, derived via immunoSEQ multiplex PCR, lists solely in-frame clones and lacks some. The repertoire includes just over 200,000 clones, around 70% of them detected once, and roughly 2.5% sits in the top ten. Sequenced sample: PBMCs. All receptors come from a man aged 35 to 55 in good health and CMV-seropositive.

The CDR3 sequence is CASSFGGHLGSVTDTQYF. The DNA of the CDR3 is TGTGCCAGCAGTTTCGGAGGCCACTTGGGTTCCGTCACAGATACGCAGTATTTT. This rearrangement joins TRBV28 to TRBJ2-3, with D tentatively TRBD2 (5 bases). With 3 bases removed from V and 2 bases from J, the gap between germline ends came to 21 bases. From germline, CDR1 is MDHEN and CDR2 SYDVKM. The CDR3 has 18 amino acids.

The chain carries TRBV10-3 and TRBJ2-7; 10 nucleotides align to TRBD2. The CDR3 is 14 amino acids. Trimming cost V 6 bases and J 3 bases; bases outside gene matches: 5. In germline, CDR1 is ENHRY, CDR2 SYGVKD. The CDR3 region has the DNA TGTGCCATCAGCAGGGAGCGGGGGGGCTACGAGCAGTACTTC. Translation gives CAISRERGGYEQYF.

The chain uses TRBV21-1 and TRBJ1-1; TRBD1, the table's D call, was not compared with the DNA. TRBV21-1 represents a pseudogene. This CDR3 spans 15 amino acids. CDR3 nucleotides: TGTGCCAGCAGCCACCCCAGACAGGGGTACAGTGAAGCTTTCTTT. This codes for CASSHPRQGYSEAFF.

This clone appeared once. The CDR3 loop reads CASSAGPPGGTIYF. The CDR3 nucleotides are TGTGCCAGCAGTGCGGGACCCCCGGGGGGCACCATATATTTT. The rearrangement uses TRBV2 and TRBJ1-3; perhaps TRBD1 as D (5 bases). Deletions cut 4 bases from V and 9 bases from J, with 16 bases between. The CDR3 length is 14 residues. CDR1 and CDR2 from the germline V gene are SNHLY and FYNNEI.

The DNA for the CDR3 is TGTGCCAGCAGCTTAGGCAGAAGATCCTACGAGCAGTACTTC. This translates into CASSLGRRSYEQYF. The chain employs TRBV11-2 and TRBJ2-7; D is undetermined. Trimming cost V 1 base and J 1 base, with 8 bases left between them. The CDR3 runs 14 residues. The V gene's germline CDR1 is SGHAT and CDR2 FQNNGV.

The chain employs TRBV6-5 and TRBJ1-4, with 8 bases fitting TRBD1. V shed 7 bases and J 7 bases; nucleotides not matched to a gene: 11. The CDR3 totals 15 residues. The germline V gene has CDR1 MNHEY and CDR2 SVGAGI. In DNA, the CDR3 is TGTGCCAGCATCCGGGACAGGCCGGTGAGTGAAAAACTGTTTTTT. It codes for CASIRDRPVSEKLFF.

CDR3 protein: CASSSGTAEVTQYF. CDR3 DNA sequence: TGTGCCAGCAGCTCCGGTACAGCGGAGGTGACCCAGTACTTC. The rearrangement uses TRBV9 and TRBJ2-5; D might be TRBD2 (5 bases). The CDR3 spans 14 residues. Trimming cost V 4 bases and J 7 bases, with 17 bases left between them. CDR1 is SGDLS and CDR2 is YYNGEE in the germline V gene.

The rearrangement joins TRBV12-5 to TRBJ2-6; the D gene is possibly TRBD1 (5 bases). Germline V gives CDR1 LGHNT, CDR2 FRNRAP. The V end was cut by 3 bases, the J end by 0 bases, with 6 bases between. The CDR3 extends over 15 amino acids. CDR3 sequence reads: CASGFQGSGANVLTF. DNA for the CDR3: TGTGCTAGTGGTTTCCAGGGCTCTGGGGCCAACGTCCTGACTTTC.

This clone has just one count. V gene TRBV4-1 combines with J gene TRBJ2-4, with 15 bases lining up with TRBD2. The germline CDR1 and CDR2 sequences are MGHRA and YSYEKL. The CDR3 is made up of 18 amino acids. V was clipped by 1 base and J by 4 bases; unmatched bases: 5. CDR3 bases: TGCGCCAGCAGCCAAGGAGACGGGACTAGCGGGGGGAAAAACATTCAGTACTTC. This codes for CASSQGDGTSGGKNIQYF.

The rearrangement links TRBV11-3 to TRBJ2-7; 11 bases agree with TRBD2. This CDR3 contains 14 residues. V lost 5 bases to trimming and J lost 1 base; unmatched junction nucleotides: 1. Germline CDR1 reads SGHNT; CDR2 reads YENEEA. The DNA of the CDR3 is TGTGCCAGCAGCCTAGCGGGGGGTTCCTACGAGCAGTACTTC. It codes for CASSLAGGSYEQYF.

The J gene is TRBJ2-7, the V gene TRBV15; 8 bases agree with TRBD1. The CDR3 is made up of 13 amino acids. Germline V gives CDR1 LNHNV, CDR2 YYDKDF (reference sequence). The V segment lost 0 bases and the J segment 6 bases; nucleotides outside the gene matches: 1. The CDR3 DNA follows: TGTGCCACCAGCAGAGACGGACAGGGCGAGCAGTACTTC. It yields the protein CATSRDGQGEQYF.

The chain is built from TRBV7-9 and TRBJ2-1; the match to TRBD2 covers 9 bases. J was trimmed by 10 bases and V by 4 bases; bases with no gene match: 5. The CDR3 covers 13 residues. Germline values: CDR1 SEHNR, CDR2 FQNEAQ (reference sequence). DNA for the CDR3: TGTGCCAGCAGCTCGGGACTAGCAGGCGAGCAGTTCTTC. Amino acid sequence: CASSSGLAGEQFF.

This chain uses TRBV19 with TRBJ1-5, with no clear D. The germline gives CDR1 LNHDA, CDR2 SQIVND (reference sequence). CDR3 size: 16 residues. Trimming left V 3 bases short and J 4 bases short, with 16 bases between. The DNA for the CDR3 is TGTGCCAGTAGTATCTTATCGGGGAGAAGGAATCAGCCCCAGCATTTT. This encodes CASSILSGRRNQPQHF.

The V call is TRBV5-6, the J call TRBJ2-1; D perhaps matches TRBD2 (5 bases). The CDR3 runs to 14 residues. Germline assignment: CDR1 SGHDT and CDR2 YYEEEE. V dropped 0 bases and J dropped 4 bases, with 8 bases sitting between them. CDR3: CASSLGRQYNEQFF. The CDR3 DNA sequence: TGTGCCAGCAGCTTGGGGAGGCAGTACAATGAGCAGTTCTTC.

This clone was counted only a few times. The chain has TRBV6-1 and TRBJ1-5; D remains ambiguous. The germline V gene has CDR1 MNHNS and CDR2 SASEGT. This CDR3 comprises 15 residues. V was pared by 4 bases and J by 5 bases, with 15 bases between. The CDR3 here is CASSVEFHGDQPQHF. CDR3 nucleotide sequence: TGTGCCAGCAGTGTAGAATTCCACGGGGATCAGCCCCAGCATTTT.

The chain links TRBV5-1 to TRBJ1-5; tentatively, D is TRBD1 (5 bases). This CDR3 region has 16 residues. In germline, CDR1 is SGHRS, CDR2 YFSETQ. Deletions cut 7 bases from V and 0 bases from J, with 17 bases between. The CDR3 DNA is TGCGCCAGCTATTCCACAGGTTACTATAGCAATCAGCCCCAGCATTTT. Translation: CASYSTGYYSNQPQHF.

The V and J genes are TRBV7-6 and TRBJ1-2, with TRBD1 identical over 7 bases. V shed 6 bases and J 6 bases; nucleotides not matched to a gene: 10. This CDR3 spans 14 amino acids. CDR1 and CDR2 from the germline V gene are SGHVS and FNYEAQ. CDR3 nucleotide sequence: TGTGCCAGCAGTAATACAGGGGACCTTGATGGCTACACCTTC. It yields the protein CASSNTGDLDGYTF.

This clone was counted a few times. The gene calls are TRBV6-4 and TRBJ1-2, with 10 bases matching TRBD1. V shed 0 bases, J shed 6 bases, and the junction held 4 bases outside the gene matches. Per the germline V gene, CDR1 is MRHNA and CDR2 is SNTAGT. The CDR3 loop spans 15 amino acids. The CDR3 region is CASSDSGTGVHGYTF. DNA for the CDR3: TGTGCCAGCAGTGACTCCGGGACAGGGGTACATGGCTACACCTTC.

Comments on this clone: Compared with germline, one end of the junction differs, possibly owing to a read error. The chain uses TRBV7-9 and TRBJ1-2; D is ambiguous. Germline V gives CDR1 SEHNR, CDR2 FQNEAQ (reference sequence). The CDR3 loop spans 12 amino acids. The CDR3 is CSSSPQDYGYTF. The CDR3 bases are TGTTCCAGCAGTCCTCAGGACTATGGCTACACCTTC.

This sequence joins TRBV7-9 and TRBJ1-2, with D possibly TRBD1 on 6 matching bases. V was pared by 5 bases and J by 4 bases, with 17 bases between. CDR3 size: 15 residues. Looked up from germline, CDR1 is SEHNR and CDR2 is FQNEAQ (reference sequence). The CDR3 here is CASSASRGRVYGYTF. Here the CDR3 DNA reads TGTGCCAGCAGCGCCAGCAGGGGAAGGGTCTATGGCTACACCTTC.

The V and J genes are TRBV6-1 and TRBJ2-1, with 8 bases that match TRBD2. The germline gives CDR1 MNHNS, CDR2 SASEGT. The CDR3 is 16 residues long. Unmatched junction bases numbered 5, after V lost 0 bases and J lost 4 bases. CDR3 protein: CASSEAPSGPYNEQFF. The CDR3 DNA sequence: TGTGCCAGCAGTGAAGCGCCTAGCGGGCCTTACAATGAGCAGTTCTTC.

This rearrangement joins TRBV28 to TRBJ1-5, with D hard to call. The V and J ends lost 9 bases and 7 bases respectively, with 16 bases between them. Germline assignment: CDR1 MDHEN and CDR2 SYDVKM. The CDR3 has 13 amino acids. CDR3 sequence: CASRLNDPQPQHF. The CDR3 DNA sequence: TGTGCCAGTAGACTTAACGACCCCCAGCCCCAGCATTTT.

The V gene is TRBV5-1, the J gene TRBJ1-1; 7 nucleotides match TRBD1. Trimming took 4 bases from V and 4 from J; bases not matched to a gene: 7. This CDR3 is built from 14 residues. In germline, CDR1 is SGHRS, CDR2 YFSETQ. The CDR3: CASSPRTGLTEAFF. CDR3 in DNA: TGCGCCAGCAGCCCCAGGACAGGACTCACTGAAGCTTTCTTT.

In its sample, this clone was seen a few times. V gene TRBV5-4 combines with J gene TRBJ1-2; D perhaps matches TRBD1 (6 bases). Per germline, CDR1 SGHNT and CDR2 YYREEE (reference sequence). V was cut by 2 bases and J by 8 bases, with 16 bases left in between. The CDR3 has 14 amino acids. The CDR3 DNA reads TGTGCCAGCAGCTTTGACAGGAACTATGTAGGCTACACCTTC. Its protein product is CASSFDRNYVGYTF.

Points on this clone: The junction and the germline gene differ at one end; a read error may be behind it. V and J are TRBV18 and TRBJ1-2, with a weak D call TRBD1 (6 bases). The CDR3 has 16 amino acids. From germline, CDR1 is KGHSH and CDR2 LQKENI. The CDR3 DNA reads TGTGCCAGCCCACCTAATCTGGACAGAGTTAACTATGGCTACACCTTC. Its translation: CASPPNLDRVNYGYTF.

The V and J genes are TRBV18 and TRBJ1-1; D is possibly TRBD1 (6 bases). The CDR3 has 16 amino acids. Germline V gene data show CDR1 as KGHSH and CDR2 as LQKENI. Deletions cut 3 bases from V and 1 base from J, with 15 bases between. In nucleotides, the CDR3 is TGTGCCAGCTCACCTTTGACAGGTTGGGCGAACACTGAAGCTTTCTTT. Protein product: CASSPLTGWANTEAFF.

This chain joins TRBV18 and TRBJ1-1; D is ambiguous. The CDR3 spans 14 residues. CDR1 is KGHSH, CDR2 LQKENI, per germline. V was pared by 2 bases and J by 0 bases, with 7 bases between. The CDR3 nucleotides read TGTGCCAGCTCACCAGAGCCGATGAACACTGAAGCTTTCTTT. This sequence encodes CASSPEPMNTEAFF. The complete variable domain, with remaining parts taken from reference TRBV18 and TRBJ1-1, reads NAGVMQNPRHLVRRRGQEARLRCSPMKGHSHVYWYRQLPEEGLKFMVYLQKENIIDESGMPKERFSAEFPKEGPSILRIQQVVRGDSAAYFCASSPEPMNTEAFFGQGTRLTVV.

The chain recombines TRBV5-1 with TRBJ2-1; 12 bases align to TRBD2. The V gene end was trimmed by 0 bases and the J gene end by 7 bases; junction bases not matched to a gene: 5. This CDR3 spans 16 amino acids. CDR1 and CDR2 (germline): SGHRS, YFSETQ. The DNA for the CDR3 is TGCGCCAGCAGCTTGGCTAGCGGGGGGGCCGGGAATGAGCAGTTCTTC. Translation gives CASSLASGGAGNEQFF.

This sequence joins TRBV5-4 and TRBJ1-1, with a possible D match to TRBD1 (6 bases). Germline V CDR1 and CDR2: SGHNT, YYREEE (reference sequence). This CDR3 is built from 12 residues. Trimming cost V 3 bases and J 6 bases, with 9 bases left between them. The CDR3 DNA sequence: TGTGCCAGCAGCTCAGGGGAAGCTGAAGCTTTCTTT. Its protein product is CASSSGEAEAFF.

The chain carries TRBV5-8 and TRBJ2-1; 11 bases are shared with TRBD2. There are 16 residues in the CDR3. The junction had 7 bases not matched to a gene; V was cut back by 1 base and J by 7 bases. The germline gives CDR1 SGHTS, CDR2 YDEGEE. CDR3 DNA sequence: TGTGCCAGCAGCTTGAAACTAGCGGGGGTTCGGAATGAGCAGTTCTTC. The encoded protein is CASSLKLAGVRNEQFF. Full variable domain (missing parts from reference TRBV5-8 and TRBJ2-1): EAGVTQSPTHLIKTRGQQATLRCSPISGHTSVYWYQQALGLGLQFLLWYDEGEERNRGNFPPRFSGRQFPNYSSELNVNALELEDSALYLCASSLKLAGVRNEQFFGPGTRLTVL.

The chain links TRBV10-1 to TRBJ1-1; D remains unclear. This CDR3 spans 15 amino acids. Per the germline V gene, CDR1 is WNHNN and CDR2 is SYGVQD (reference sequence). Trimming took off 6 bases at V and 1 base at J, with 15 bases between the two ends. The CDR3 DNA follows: TGCGCCAGCAGCGCCTTAGCGGGCCGGAACACTGAAGCTTTCTTT. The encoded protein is CASSALAGRNTEAFF.

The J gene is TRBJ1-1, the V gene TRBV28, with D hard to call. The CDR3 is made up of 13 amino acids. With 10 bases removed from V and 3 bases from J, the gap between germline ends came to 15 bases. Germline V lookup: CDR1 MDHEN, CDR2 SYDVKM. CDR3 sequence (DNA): TGTGCCACCACACCTGCCCGGGACACTGAAGCTTTCTTT. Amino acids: CATTPARDTEAFF.